The source of this T cell receptor (beta chain) is a study of blood T cells in healthy people across ages. Study overall: Template switching captured about one barcoded beta molecule per two T cells.

Donors each provided 8 to 10 milliliters of peripheral blood. The authors ran a second PCR of 7 to 11 cycles using a sample-barcoded 5' primer and a J-beta primer mix. TCRdb called the 5' RACE reads again in MiXCR, with one record for every CDR3 protein. The table lists around 970,000 distinct CDR3 sequences, roughly 51% of them singletons, with roughly a fifth in the top ten. The germline V gene encodes CDR1 MGHRA and CDR2 YSYEKL. V lost 0 bases and J lost 6; bases outside the gene matches: 5. The CDR3 sequence is 15 residues long. Findings and limits, study-wide: Any conclusive comparison of naive versus antigen-experienced cells was prevented by using unsorted PBMCs.

This clonotype occurred a few times. Its antigen is not known. The rearrangement links TRBV4-1 to TRBJ1-2, with TRBD1 identical over 9 bases. Sequencing was done on a sample of blood. The clonotype comes from a woman aged 55-70 years in good health. The CDR3 sequence: CASSQEPGQGDGYTF. CDR3 sequence (DNA): TGCGCCAGCAGCCAAGAACCGGGACAGGGCGATGGCTACACCTTC.